Reported below is one T cell receptor beta chain. Its antigen remains unidentified. Naive-designated CD8 cells lacked CD45RO, were positively enriched for CCR7, and omitted terminally differentiated effector memory CD45RA+ cells. This sample stems from a study of shared clonotypes between healthy human individuals. Study-level findings and limits: Sampling covered blood only; tissue repertoires likely differ. Donor clonotype sharing was expected to depend on sequencing depth.

Only in-frame clones appear in the TCRdb table, and some are missing; sequencing was by immunoSEQ multiplex PCR. The sample contains roughly 600,000 clones, 98% of which appear only once. Sequenced: naive CD8+ T cells sorted from blood. The sequence derives from a young man in good health.

The CDR3 DNA sequence: TGTGCCAGCAGCTTAGCGGTTCTCCAGCCCCAGCATTTT. Translating gives CASSLAVLQPQHF. The chain has TRBV7-8 and TRBJ1-5; D uncertain. Germline CDR1 SGHVS, CDR2 FQNEAQ. The CDR3 runs to 13 residues. The germline V and J ends were trimmed by 0 bases and 7 bases, with 7 bases remaining between them.